This T cell receptor (beta chain) was identified during a study of blood T cell repertoires in COVID-19. Across the whole study: Sites across the United States, Italy and Spain contributed samples from acute and convalescent COVID-19.

As handled by the study authors: Reference gene primer amplification in the assay estimated nucleated cell counts. Sequenced by immunoSEQ multiplex PCR; TCRdb stores in-frame clones only, minus some. The D gene and trimming were derived from the DNA, and the V and J assignments and clone size from that table. The data hold 150,000 or so clones, with around 73% observed a single time. The sequencing input was PBMCs or T cells enriched from blood (not recorded which). This TCR was recovered from a woman between 45 and 60 years old who had recovered from COVID-19.

CDR3 residues: CASSIAPTANNQPQHF. CDR3 nucleotides: TGTGCCAGTAGTATAGCCCCGACAGCTAACAATCAGCCCCAGCATTTT. The rearrangement joins TRBV19 to TRBJ1-5, with a weak D call TRBD1 (5 bases). Looked up from germline, CDR1 is LNHDA and CDR2 is SQIVND (reference sequence). V was cut by 1 base and J by 3 bases, with 13 bases left in between. The CDR3 loop spans 16 amino acids.